These 24 T cell receptor beta chains came from one sample sequenced in a study of CD8 T cells in Susac syndrome. An amount of RNA that ranged from roughly 0.45 to 1 ug was reverse transcribed with random hexamers. TCRdb processed the immunoSEQ multiplex PCR reads anew with MiXCR; each CDR3 protein has one entry. Altogether more than 150,000 distinct CDR3 sequences are present, approximately 95% being singletons, with the ten largest covering 0.15% to 0.2%. The sequenced sample consisted of CD8+ T cells from PBMCs. Every receptor here comes from a human donor with Susac syndrome.

The rearrangement joins TRBV3-1 to TRBJ1-6, with D maybe TRBD1 (6 bases). Germline lookup yields CDR1 LGHDT and CDR2 YNNKEL (reference sequence). Trimming cost V 0 bases and J 8 bases, with 17 bases left between them. CDR3 size: 17 residues. CDR3 sequence reads: CASSQDQHREGDSPLHF. CDR3 DNA sequence: TGTGCCAGCAGCCAAGATCAACACAGGGAAGGGGATTCACCCCTCCACTTT.

The chain recombines TRBV7-9 with TRBJ2-2; 11 nucleotides match TRBD2. Losses at the gene ends were 2 bases for V and 6 bases for J; bases not matched to a gene: 5. CDR1 SEHNR and CDR2 FQNEAQ come from the germline V gene (reference sequence). The CDR3 is 16 amino acids. For the CDR3, the DNA is TGTGCCAGCAGCTTACCGACTAGCGGGAATCCCGGGGAGCTGTTTTTT. Its protein is CASSLPTSGNPGELFF.

The V gene is TRBV2, the J gene TRBJ2-7; D is unresolved. Germline V CDR1 and CDR2: SNHLY, FYNNEI. V shed 7 bases and J shed 4 bases, with 8 bases lying between them. The CDR3 contains 11 residues. CDR3 DNA: TGTGCCAGCAAAGGGCCTTACGAGCAGTACTTC. Amino acid sequence: CASKGPYEQYF.

The CDR3 spells CSVGGGRENYGYTF. In DNA, the CDR3 is TGCAGCGTTGGGGGGGGACGTGAGAACTATGGCTACACCTTC. The chain couples TRBV29-1 to TRBJ1-2, with a possible D match to TRBD1 (5 bases). This CDR3 contains 14 residues. Trimming shortened V by 4 bases and J by 2 bases, and 14 bases separated the two germline ends. Germline CDR1 and CDR2: SQVTM and ANQGSEA.

CDR3 loop: CSARSLAEYNEQFF. The CDR3 nucleotides read TGCAGTGCTAGATCACTAGCGGAGTACAATGAGCAGTTCTTC. This rearrangement joins TRBV20-1 to TRBJ2-1; 8 bases fit TRBD2. The V segment lost 2 bases and the J segment 4 bases; nucleotides outside the gene matches: 4. The CDR3 has 14 residues. In germline, CDR1 is DFQATT, CDR2 SNEGSKA (reference sequence).

The J gene is TRBJ2-7, the V gene TRBV12-3 or TRBV12-4, with TRBD2 identical over 13 bases. The ends lost 6 bases at V and 8 bases at J; junction bases unmatched: 10. This CDR3 region has 15 residues. In DNA, the CDR3 is TGTGCCAGCAGGGGGACTAGCGGGAATATTGTTCAGCAGTACTTC. Translated: CASRGTSGNIVQQYF.

The V gene is TRBV12-5, the J gene TRBJ2-3; perhaps TRBD1 as D (6 bases). Trimming left V 7 bases short and J 0 bases short, with 14 bases between. The CDR3 length is 15 residues. Germline assignment: CDR1 LGHNT and CDR2 FRNRAP. This CDR3 is CASALGTTSTDTQYF. The CDR3 DNA reads TGTGCTAGTGCCCTGGGGACAACTAGCACAGATACGCAGTATTTT.

The genes are TRBV20-1 and TRBJ1-4, with 8 bases fitting TRBD1. CDR1 is DFQATT, CDR2 SNEGSKA, per germline (reference sequence). The CDR3 has 13 residues. Trimming took 3 bases from V and 8 from J; bases not matched to a gene: 5. The CDR3 loop reads CSARGQATEKLFF. CDR3 coding DNA: TGCAGTGCTAGGGGACAGGCCACGGAAAAACTGTTTTTT.

V usage is TRBV2 and J usage is TRBJ1-5, with D tentatively TRBD1 (5 bases). Germline loops: CDR1 SNHLY, CDR2 FYNNEI. This CDR3 region has 15 residues. V was trimmed by 6 bases and J by 5 bases, leaving 17 bases between them. The CDR3: CASSVTPGGYQPQHF. DNA for the CDR3: TGTGCCAGCAGCGTGACCCCCGGGGGATATCAGCCCCAGCATTTT.

This chain uses TRBV7-3 with TRBJ2-6; D remains ambiguous. V shed 1 base and J shed 4 bases, with 11 bases lying between them. The CDR3 loop spans 16 amino acids. The germline gives CDR1 SGHTA, CDR2 FQGTGA. The CDR3 sequence: CASSLNSAWGANVLTF. The CDR3 DNA sequence: TGTGCCAGCAGCTTAAATTCAGCGTGGGGGGCCAACGTCCTGACTTTC.

This clonotype was recorded once. This chain joins TRBV5-4 and TRBJ2-1, with D tentatively TRBD2 (5 bases). V was trimmed by 2 bases and J by 9 bases, leaving 6 bases between them. Germline-derived CDR1 and CDR2 are SGHNT and YYREEE (reference sequence). CDR3 length: 11 residues. The CDR3 spells CASSFSAEQFF. The CDR3 coding sequence is TGTGCCAGCAGCTTTAGCGCTGAGCAGTTCTTC.

This clonotype was seen only once. The genes are TRBV5-1 and TRBJ2-1, with D hard to call. Trimming stripped 2 bases from V and 4 bases from J, with 16 bases between. Germline CDR1 and CDR2: SGHRS and YFSETQ. The CDR3 has 16 residues. CDR3 residues: CASSLGWTDLYNEQFF. In DNA, the CDR3 is TGCGCCAGCAGCTTAGGATGGACCGACCTTTACAATGAGCAGTTCTTC.

This chain uses TRBV6-5 with TRBJ1-1; D is unclear. The germline V and J ends were trimmed by 0 bases and 11 bases, with 10 bases remaining between them. Germline values: CDR1 MNHEY, CDR2 SVGAGI. The CDR3 has 12 amino acids. Written as DNA, the CDR3 is TGTGCCAGCAGTTACTCGAATGGAATTGCTTTCTTT. Amino acids: CASSYSNGIAFF.

The V and J genes are TRBV5-1 and TRBJ2-1; D is uncertain. Trimming took 2 bases from V and 7 from J, leaving 4 bases between them. This CDR3 region has 11 residues. From germline, CDR1 is SGHRS and CDR2 YFSETQ. The CDR3 is CASSFQNEQFF. DNA of the CDR3: TGCGCCAGCAGCTTTCAAAATGAGCAGTTCTTC. The whole variable domain, filled in from reference TRBV5-1 and TRBJ2-1, reads KAGVTQTPRYLIKTRGQQVTLSCSPISGHRSVSWYQQTPGQGLQFLFEYFSETQRNKGNFPGRFSGRQFSNSRSEMNVSTLELGDSALYLCASSFQNEQFFGPGTRLTVL.

This rearrangement joins TRBV12-3 or TRBV12-4 to TRBJ1-5; D unclear. The CDR3 loop spans 12 amino acids. The V end lost 5 bases, the J end lost 3 bases, and 5 bases lay between the germline ends. The CDR3 DNA sequence: TGTGCCAGCAGTCCGGCCAATCAGCCCCAGCATTTT. Protein: CASSPANQPQHF.

The chain recombines TRBV5-4 with TRBJ2-7, with a possible D match to TRBD1 (6 bases). Trimming took 0 bases from V and 0 from J, leaving 10 bases between them. Per germline, CDR1 SGHNT and CDR2 YYREEE (reference sequence). The CDR3 covers 15 residues. The DNA for the CDR3 is TGTGCCAGCAGCTTGGGATTGGACAGCTCCTACGAGCAGTACTTC. Its protein product is CASSLGLDSSYEQYF.

The chain recombines TRBV1 with TRBJ1-1. TRBV1 is a pseudogene locus. CDR3 size: 14 residues. CDR3 protein: CTSSQELRLTEAFF. The CDR3 bases are TGCACCAGCAGCCAAGAATTAAGGTTGACTGAAGCTTTCTTT.

The chain uses TRBV3-1 and TRBJ2-7; D remains unclear. Germline V gives CDR1 LGHDT, CDR2 YNNKEL (reference sequence). The CDR3 runs 13 residues. Trimming pared 1 base from V and 4 bases from J, leaving 8 bases between. CDR3 in DNA: TGTGCCAGCAGCCAAGGGTTTCTGTACGAGCAGTACTTC. Translated: CASSQGFLYEQYF.

This clonotype was recorded once. CDR3 DNA: TGTGCCAGCAGCTTGGCCCTAGGGCTCGAGACCCAGTACTTC. The encoded protein is CASSLALGLETQYF. The rearrangement links TRBV5-6 to TRBJ2-5, with D unresolved. The CDR3 covers 14 residues. V lost 0 bases to trimming and J lost 5 bases, with 11 bases between them. Germline V gene lookup returns CDR1 SGHDT and CDR2 YYEEEE.

The gene calls are TRBV12-3 or TRBV12-4 and TRBJ2-1; 8 positions agree with TRBD2. This CDR3 is 15 amino acids long. Trimming removed 3 bases from V and 4 bases from J; junction bases left unmatched: 5. CDR3 amino acids: CASSLERGTYNEQFF. The CDR3 DNA is TGTGCCAGCAGTTTGGAGCGGGGGACGTACAATGAGCAGTTCTTC.

This clonotype was recorded once. The V gene is TRBV12-3 or TRBV12-4, the J gene TRBJ1-2; D is possibly TRBD1 (6 bases). The germline V and J ends were trimmed by 6 bases and 0 bases, with 8 bases remaining between them. The CDR3 length is 13 residues. The CDR3, as DNA: TGTGCCAGCAGCGAGGGGGCTAACTATGGCTACACCTTC. Translated: CASSEGANYGYTF.

The chain couples TRBV4-2 to TRBJ2-4, with 13 bases fitting TRBD2. Germline trimming cut 0 bases from V and 8 bases from J; bases unmatched to any gene: 10. CDR1 is LGHNA and CDR2 is YNFKEQ in the germline V gene. The CDR3 is 18 amino acids. CDR3 protein: CASSQDRGLAGPFDIQYF. DNA for the CDR3: TGTGCCAGCAGCCAAGATCGGGGACTAGCGGGGCCCTTCGACATTCAGTACTTC.

This chain joins TRBV29-1 and TRBJ2-7; 8 nucleotides line up with TRBD1. The CDR3 consists of 14 residues. V trimming: 0 bases; J trimming: 4 bases; junction bases outside the gene matches: 5. Germline-derived CDR1 and CDR2 are SQVTM and ANQGSEA. The CDR3 reads CSVEDPTGVYEQYF. The CDR3, as DNA: TGCAGCGTTGAAGACCCGACAGGGGTGTACGAGCAGTACTTC.

The J gene is TRBJ2-7, the V gene TRBV14; 7 positions agree with TRBD1. The CDR3 covers 14 residues. Trimming removed 1 base from V and 2 bases from J; junction bases left unmatched: 2. Germline lookup yields CDR1 SGHDN and CDR2 FVKESK. The CDR3 DNA reads TGTGCCAGCAGCCAAGGGGACAGAACCTACGAGCAGTACTTC. Translating it yields CASSQGDRTYEQYF.